This TCR beta chain was sequenced for a study of blood T cell repertoires in COVID-19. Study context: Specimens from acute and convalescent COVID-19 originated in the United States, Italy and Spain. In each case, the material was cDNA or gDNA derived from T cells, B-cell-depleted T cells, or PBMCs.

TCRdb's copy holds only in-frame clones and misses some; the assay was immunoSEQ multiplex PCR. The sample lists 130,000 to 150,000 clones, more than 75% occurring once. Germline V gene lookup returns CDR1 SGHRS and CDR2 YFSETQ. Unmatched junction bases numbered 6, after V lost 2 bases and J lost 4 bases. There are 15 residues in the CDR3. The V call is TRBV5-1, the J call TRBJ1-3, with 7 bases aligning to TRBD1. The TCR was taken from a man aged 55 to 69 with active or convalescent COVID-19. The sample taken for sequencing was peripheral blood. The CDR3 sequence is CASSLTQGEGNTIYF. The CDR3, as DNA: TGCGCCAGCAGCTTAACTCAGGGGGAAGGAAACACCATATATTTT. Combining the CDR3 with reference TRBV5-1 and TRBJ1-3 gives the whole variable domain KAGVTQTPRYLIKTRGQQVTLSCSPISGHRSVSWYQQTPGQGLQFLFEYFSETQRNKGNFPGRFSGRQFSNSRSEMNVSTLELGDSALYLCASSLTQGEGNTIYFGEGSWLTVV.